This T cell receptor beta chain derives from a study of shared clonotypes between healthy human individuals (dated by TCRdb to 2020 to 2022). Regarding the complete study: A couple of women and a few men aged 18 to 49 years were included in the cohort. Per donor, three plates each were used for CD4 naive and CD4 memory, two for CD8 naive, and one for CD8 memory. Leukapheresis yielded between about 0.85 and 10 billion PBMCs per donor. The study deeply sequenced blood TCR repertoires of several healthy adults to estimate repertoire size and the extent of clonotype sharing between individuals. Libraries were prepared and TCR repertoires were sequenced by different laboratories using diverse techniques, in order to increase sequencing depth and limit assay-specific biases.

The research as a whole found: Sampling was restricted to blood, and TCR repertoires in tissues likely differ from the TCR repertoires found in blood. When several donors were compared, the shared fraction of clonotypes was 5% to 6.5% for naive CD4, over 3% for naive CD8, 2.3% for memory CD4, and 0.3% to 0.5% for memory CD8. Higher generation probabilities were observed for clonotypes shared by all four sorted-subset donors than for non-shared clonotypes. Rarefaction of sorted-subset datasets indicated incomplete sequencing despite the large sequencing depth. Naive subsets generally had larger estimated clonotype richness than memory subsets. Pairwise subsampling indicated that sequencing depth was expected to affect the degree of clonotype sharing among donors. Because the study included only a small number of donors, the genetic and exposure-history diversity represented was limited.

Using the deep immunoSEQ assay, TCR CDR3 regions were amplified from genomic DNA by multiplex PCR. Genomic DNA extracted from each cell subset was distributed evenly over all wells of several immunoSEQ 96-well plates, and each plate served as one replicate. For sorted subsets, about 200 ng genomic DNA, equal to 30,000 to 35,000 T cell genomes, was loaded into each replicate PCR. The purified libraries were quantified using a Qubit 3.0 fluorometer, sized with a Bioanalyzer 2100, and then quantified again using the KAPA Library Quantification kit. A separate single-read 150-cycle Illumina NextSeq 550 flow cell was used to sequence each immunoSEQ 96-well plate. The authors' pipeline ran thus. Because only junctional sequences without quality scores were contained in the immunoSEQ output, filtering matching that applied to full-length reads could not be performed. Sequences were annotated with PyIR, a Python wrapper for IgBLAST v1.9, using IMGT germline references to assign V/J genes and CDR3. Reads with weak V/J assignments (E-value above 1e-6), missing CDR3, stop codons, out-of-frame junctions, or ambiguous translated residues were removed. V3J clonotypes were defined as sequences sharing an identical inferred V gene, J gene, and CDR3 amino acid sequence. Percentage overlap between repertoires was computed as shared unique clonotypes divided by the size of the smaller repertoire. Richness of each repertoire was evaluated using RTK rarefaction, the Chao1 estimator, and Recon v2.1 estimates of unobserved clonotypes. Generation probabilities for all TCRbeta clonotypes obtained by the gDNA method from a handful of donors were computed using OLGA. The immuneACCESS repertoire file appears here via TCRdb, limited to in-frame rearrangements. These files lack a portion of the clones; in checked studies, under half of the deficit traces to unresolved V genes, and the cause of the others is not known. Clone size and the V and J calls come from that table; the DNA yielded D and trimming. This sample comprises about 2.3 million clones, just over 90% of them detected only once. 0.39% of the sample rests with the top ten.

A remark on this clone: Its antigen is not yet known. No much larger clonotype is one base removed from it; base qualities were not supplied. Distinct nucleotide sequences in the sample also encode this CDR3.

Donors were healthy HIV-negative adults with no recently reported acute infections or vaccinations. Every donor was a Caucasian adult residing in Nashville, Tennessee, USA. CD4+ T cells were enriched through magnetic negative selection, after which naive cells were positively selected on CD45RA and the remaining negative fraction served as the memory subset. Blood was obtained by leukapheresis, after which PBMCs were separated by Ficoll-Histopaque density gradient centrifugation and cryopreserved in liquid nitrogen vapor phase. Analytical flow cytometry was used to check the purity and quantity of each magnetically sorted T cell population. Each sorted fraction had its genomic DNA isolated and then quantified by UV absorbance on a Nanodrop 2000c. The germline V gene encodes CDR1 MNHEY and CDR2 SMNVEV (reference sequence). From its cysteine to its phenylalanine, the CDR3 spans 13 amino acids. Only the CDR3 DNA is retained, 39 bases long and in frame from the first base. V loses 2 bases at its end and J loses 5 bases; junction bases beyond the gene matches: 2.

The specimen was naive CD4+ T cells from PBMCs. Interpreted using the paper, the cell subset or site label stands for: CD45RA+ positively selected. This receptor chain uses TRBV27 and TRBJ2-5, with TRBD2 matching 7 junction bases. The origin of this receptor is a man between 18 and 29 years old in good health. Some clones in this sample may be carry-over from other donors' samples. The bases are TGTGCCAGCAGTTTAGCGGGAGCCGAGACCCAGTACTTC. Its protein is CASSLAGAETQYF.